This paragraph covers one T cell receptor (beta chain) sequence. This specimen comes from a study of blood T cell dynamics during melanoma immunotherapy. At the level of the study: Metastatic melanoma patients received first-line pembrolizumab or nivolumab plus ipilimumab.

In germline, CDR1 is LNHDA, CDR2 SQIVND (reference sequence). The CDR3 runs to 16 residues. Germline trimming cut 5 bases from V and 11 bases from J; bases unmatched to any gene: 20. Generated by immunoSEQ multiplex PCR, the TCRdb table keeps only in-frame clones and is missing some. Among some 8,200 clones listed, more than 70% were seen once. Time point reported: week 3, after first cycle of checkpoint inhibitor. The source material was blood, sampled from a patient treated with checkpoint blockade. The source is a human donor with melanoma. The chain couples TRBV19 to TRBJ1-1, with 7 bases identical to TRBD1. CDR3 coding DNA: TGTGCCAGTAGTCTCCGGGACAGACGGGGCCTTGGGGACGCTTTCTTT. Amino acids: CASSLRDRRGLGDAFF.